Listed here are 14 T cell receptor beta chains from one sample, sequenced in a study of OX40 agonist ivuxolimab in advanced cancers. Data came from immunoSEQ multiplex PCR; TCRdb stores just in-frame clones and leaves some out. In the table there are about 79,000 clones, approximately 86% of which are singletons. This specimen was CD4+ or CD8+ T cells sorted from blood, taken in a trial of the OX40 agonist ivuxolimab. All receptors come from an adult with an advanced solid tumor such as melanoma, head and neck, liver or kidney cancer.

The chain has TRBV2 and TRBJ2-2; D tentatively fits TRBD1 or TRBD2 (5 bases each). The V end was cut by 5 bases, the J end by 5 bases, with 12 bases between. The germline V gene has CDR1 SNHLY and CDR2 FYNNEI. The length of the CDR3 is 14 residues. The CDR3 DNA follows: TGTGCCAGCAGTCGGGACGGGGAAACCGGGGAGCTGTTTTTT. Its protein product is CASSRDGETGELFF.

The V and J genes are TRBV7-6 and TRBJ2-1; 14 nucleotides agree with TRBD2. Unmatched junction bases numbered 9, after V lost 3 bases and J lost 8 bases. CDR1 and CDR2 (germline): SGHVS, FNYEAQ. There are 17 residues in the CDR3. CDR3 sequence (DNA): TGTGCCAGCAGCTTCGGGACTAGCGGGAGCCGGGCGGATGAGCAGTTCTTC. Its translation is CASSFGTSGSRADEQFF.

The chain employs TRBV4-3 and TRBJ2-2; 9 bases agree with TRBD1. Trimming took 3 bases from V and 5 from J; bases not matched to a gene: 7. Germline values: CDR1 LGHNA, CDR2 YSLEER. This CDR3 region has 16 residues. This CDR3 is CASSQDTGGYTGELFF. CDR3 bases: TGCGCCAGCAGCCAGGACACAGGGGGCTATACCGGGGAGCTGTTTTTT.

This clone has only a few counts. The junction does not match germline at one end; this may be a read error. This chain connects TRBV10-1 to TRBJ1-2; D not certain. The CDR3 is 13 amino acids. Per germline, CDR1 WNHNN and CDR2 SYGVQD (reference sequence). CDR3 sequence reads: CASKRVSNNGYTF. CDR3 nucleotides: TGCGCCAGCAAGAGGGTATCTAACAATGGCTACACCTTC.

This chain links TRBV30 with TRBJ1-4, with TRBD1 as a possible D gene (5 bases). This CDR3 has 14 amino acids. Germline CDR1 is GTSNPN and CDR2 is SVGIG (reference sequence). The V and J ends lost 2 bases and 6 bases respectively, with 13 bases between them. The CDR3 protein is CAWSLGGPDEKLFF. The CDR3 nucleotides read TGTGCCTGGAGTTTGGGGGGTCCGGATGAAAAACTGTTTTTT. Filled out from reference TRBV30 and TRBJ1-4, the complete variable domain reads SQTIHQWPATLVQPVGSPLSLECTVEGTSNPNLYWYRQAAGRGLQLLFYSVGIGQISSEVPQNLSASRPQDRQFILSSKKLLLSDSGFYLCAWSLGGPDEKLFFGSGTQLSVL.

V gene TRBV18 combines with J gene TRBJ2-4, with 9 bases matching TRBD1. Germline V gene sequence: CDR1 KGHSH, CDR2 LQKENI. The V gene end was trimmed by 0 bases and the J gene end by 15 bases; junction bases not matched to a gene: 18. The CDR3 sequence is 17 residues long. CDR3 sequence reads: CASSPPARGQGLSVWYF. The DNA for the CDR3 is TGTGCCAGCTCACCACCGGCACGGGGACAGGGTCTAAGTGTATGGTACTTC.

The chain is built from TRBV11-1 and TRBJ2-5; 8 bases are shared with TRBD1. Germline V CDR1 and CDR2: SGHAT, FQDESV (reference sequence). The CDR3 loop spans 17 amino acids. Trimming took 1 base from V and 7 from J; bases not matched to a gene: 14. CDR3 in amino acids: CASSLDPGTGYPGTQYF. In DNA form, the CDR3 reads TGTGCCAGCAGCTTAGATCCAGGGACAGGATACCCGGGGACCCAGTACTTC.

V usage is TRBV7-9 and J usage is TRBJ1-2, with D uncertain. V was cut by 3 bases and J by 9 bases, with 11 bases left in between. The germline CDR1 and CDR2 sequences are SEHNR and FQNEAQ (reference sequence). This CDR3 has 12 amino acids. CDR3 protein: CASSLAESSYTF. The CDR3 DNA is TGTGCCAGCAGCTTGGCAGAGTCTAGCTACACCTTC.

The rearrangement joins TRBV19 to TRBJ2-7, with 12 bases aligning to TRBD2. The CDR3 contains 15 residues. The germline V gene encodes CDR1 LNHDA and CDR2 SQIVND (reference sequence). Trimming cost V 5 bases and J 2 bases; bases outside gene matches: 4. This CDR3 is CASSRLAGGPYEQYF. The CDR3 nucleotides read TGTGCCAGTAGTCGTCTAGCGGGAGGGCCCTACGAGCAGTACTTC.

The chain carries TRBV5-8 and TRBJ1-4, with 7 bases aligning to TRBD1. V dropped 4 bases and J dropped 4; count of bases not matched to a gene: 10. This CDR3 region has 16 residues. From germline, CDR1 is SGHTS and CDR2 YDEGEE. DNA for the CDR3: TGTGCCAGCAGCCCGGGGACAGACCCCGTTAATGAAAAACTGTTTTTT. This gives the protein CASSPGTDPVNEKLFF.

The chain carries TRBV7-2 and TRBJ2-3; 11 bases match TRBD2. This CDR3 region has 15 residues. Germline V gives CDR1 SGHTA, CDR2 FQGNSA. J gave up 5 bases and V 5 bases, and 6 bases lay outside the gene matches. CDR3 loop: CASSAIAGGLDTQYF. The CDR3 DNA reads as TGTGCCAGCAGCGCCATAGCGGGAGGGTTAGATACGCAGTATTTT.

The rearrangement joins TRBV6-4 to TRBJ2-1; D may be TRBD2 (5 bases). With 5 bases removed from V and 8 bases from J, the gap between germline ends came to 13 bases. This CDR3 is built from 13 residues. Germline CDR1 reads MRHNA; CDR2 reads SNTAGT. DNA of the CDR3: TGTGCCAGCAGTCCTTACCAGGACTATGAGCAGTTCTTC. It translates to CASSPYQDYEQFF.

V gene TRBV7-2 combines with J gene TRBJ2-7; maybe TRBD2 (5 bases). Germline V gene sequence: CDR1 SGHTA, CDR2 FQGNSA. V shed 5 bases and J shed 3 bases, with 17 bases lying between them. This CDR3 contains 15 residues. The CDR3 loop reads CASSPPGRAFYEQYF. Here the CDR3 DNA reads TGTGCCAGCAGCCCGCCCGGGCGGGCTTTCTACGAGCAGTACTTC.

This chain joins TRBV11-2 and TRBJ1-1, with D maybe TRBD1 (6 bases). The CDR3 sequence is 14 residues long. V was trimmed by 5 bases and J by 6 bases, leaving 16 bases between them. Germline V CDR1 and CDR2: SGHAT, FQNNGV. The CDR3 reads CASSPTRTASEAFF. The CDR3 DNA reads as TGTGCCAGCAGCCCCACCCGGACAGCCTCTGAAGCTTTCTTT.